This TCR beta chain was recovered during a study of cytomegalovirus exposure and HLA in healthy donors. There are a few counts of this clone. CDR3 length equals 15 residues. CDR1 SNHLY and CDR2 FYNNEI come from the germline V gene. V gave up 2 bases and J gave up 7 bases; unmatched junction bases: 9. The PCR ran on 60 Vbeta and 13 Jbeta primers. Assay: immunoSEQ multiplex PCR; the TCRdb copy retains only in-frame clones and omits some. There are 80,000 to 100,000 clones in the sample; about 70% occur only once, and over 0.95% lies in the top ten. This receptor was identified in a female donor in good health and CMV-seronegative. Sequencing input: PBMCs. The chain recombines TRBV2 with TRBJ1-2; 8 nucleotides align to TRBD1. CDR3 in DNA: TGTGCCAGCAGTGAAAGTCGGCAGGGGGCGGTTGGCTACACCTTC. Its translation is CASSESRQGAVGYTF.